A selection of T cell receptor beta chains follows, all from one sample in a study of blood T cell repertoires in COVID-19. Sequencing used immunoSEQ multiplex PCR; TCRdb keeps in-frame clones, though not all of them. The sample consists of over 400,000 clones, around nine tenths of them appearing once. The specimen sequenced was PBMCs or T cells enriched from blood (not recorded which). These receptors came from a woman in her sixties who had recovered from COVID-19. Each CDR3 is given with its conserved first and last residue. Fields, in order: clone size, D gene, J gene, V gene, CDR3 DNA, CDR3 protein. A D gene is named only where the DNA matches it firmly. Clone size appears in some rows only: once, few, many, or a class for an expanded clone.

abundance: -; d_gene: TRBD1; j_gene: TRBJ2-7; v_gene: TRBV5-1; CDR3nt: TGCGCCAGCAGCTTAGGGCCGACAGGGAACTCCTACGAGCAGTACTTC; CDR3aa: CASSLGPTGNSYEQYF
abundance: once; d_gene: TRBD1; j_gene: TRBJ2-7; v_gene: TRBV7-2; CDR3nt: TGTGCCAGCAGCGCGTCGACAGGGGTTGTTTACGAGCAGTACTTC; CDR3aa: CASSASTGVVYEQYF
abundance: -; d_gene: -; j_gene: TRBJ1-1; v_gene: TRBV7-8; CDR3nt: TGTGCCAGCAGCTTTCCCATGACAGACCGAAACACTGAAGCTTTCTTT; CDR3aa: CASSFPMTDRNTEAFF
abundance: -; d_gene: TRBD1; j_gene: TRBJ1-1; v_gene: TRBV19; CDR3nt: TGTGCCAGTAAGGAGGGGGCGTCGAACACTGAAGCTTTCTTT; CDR3aa: CASKEGASNTEAFF
abundance: -; d_gene: -; j_gene: TRBJ2-2; v_gene: TRBV4-1; CDR3nt: TGCGCCAGCAGCCAAGATGTGGCAGGGTTACGCACCGGGGAGCTGTTTTTT; CDR3aa: CASSQDVAGLRTGELFF
abundance: -; d_gene: TRBD1; j_gene: TRBJ2-7; v_gene: TRBV5-4; CDR3nt: TGTGCCAGCAGTCCCGGGGGCGGAACCGGGACAGGGCTCCGCGAGCAGTACTTC; CDR3aa: CASSPGGGTGTGLREQYF
abundance: -; d_gene: -; j_gene: TRBJ1-1; v_gene: TRBV11-2; CDR3nt: TGTGCCAGCTTTCGACTCGGCGGCACTGAAGCTTTCTTT; CDR3aa: CASFRLGGTEAFF
abundance: -; d_gene: TRBD1; j_gene: TRBJ2-1; v_gene: TRBV2; CDR3nt: TGTGCCAGCAGTGAGAGACAGGGGAATTTCAATGAGCAGTTCTTC; CDR3aa: CASSERQGNFNEQFF
abundance: -; d_gene: -; j_gene: TRBJ2-1; v_gene: TRBV2; CDR3nt: TGTGCCAGCGGACTGCCAAGCTCCTACAATGAGCAGTTCTTC; CDR3aa: CASGLPSSYNEQFF
abundance: -; d_gene: -; j_gene: TRBJ1-6; v_gene: TRBV3-1/TRBV3-2; CDR3nt: TGTGCCAGCAGCCAAGACGTAACAGGGTCGTGGTCACCCCTCCACTTT; CDR3aa: CASSQDVTGSWSPLHF
abundance: once; d_gene: -; j_gene: TRBJ1-5; v_gene: TRBV3-1/TRBV3-2; CDR3nt: TGTGCCAGCAGCCCGTGGCCGGGACAAGGTCAGCCCCAGCATTTT; CDR3aa: CASSPWPGQGQPQHF